Included here is one TCR beta chain sequence, with context. The V gene's germline CDR1 is ENHRY and CDR2 SYGVKD. The CDR3 has 13 amino acids. TCRdb fed the 5' RACE reads into MiXCR, producing one record per CDR3 protein. The table has 98,000 or so distinct CDR3 sequences, roughly a sixth seen once. The sample belongs to a study of T-cell memory formation after mild COVID-19. The chain joins TRBV10-3 to TRBJ2-2; 8 bases line up with TRBD1. This receptor was identified in a man aged 18 to 35 who had mild COVID-19 (a few samples of this study predate the infection). Cell type and time point are not known. The sequencing input was PBMCs or a T cell subset sorted from them (not recorded which). CDR3 sequence reads: CGTGWSNTGELFF. CDR3 nucleotides: TGTGGGACAGGGTGGTCGAACACCGGGGAGCTGTTTTTT.